Listed below are T cell receptor beta chains from one sample, sequenced in a study of CD8 T cells in Susac syndrome. TCRdb reprocessed the immunoSEQ multiplex PCR reads with MiXCR, giving one entry per CDR3 protein. The repertoire holds about 250,000 distinct CDR3 sequences, with 85% to 95% as singletons. Sample: CD4+ T cells from PBMCs. The source of these receptors is a human donor with multiple sclerosis. Both conserved end residues are part of each CDR3. The D gene is left open where the match is weak. Clone size appears in some rows only: once, few, many, or a class for an expanded clone.

clone_size	v_call	j_call	d_call	cdr3_aa	cdr3_nt
NA	TRBV3-1	TRBJ2-5	NA	CASRRGTAQETQYF	TGTGCCAGCAGACGCGGGACGGCACAAGAGACCCAGTACTTC
NA	TRBV20-1	TRBJ2-1	TRBD1	CSALQGALPEQFF	TGCAGTGCCCTCCAGGGGGCGCTTCCTGAGCAGTTCTTC
NA	TRBV11-2	TRBJ1-2	NA	CASTLSPGGRDGYTF	TGTGCCAGCACCCTCTCCCCCGGGGGGCGCGATGGCTACACCTTC
NA	TRBV30	TRBJ1-1	NA	CAWSPTRFEAFF	TGTGCCTGGAGCCCAACCAGATTTGAAGCTTTCTTT
once	TRBV28	TRBJ1-1	NA	CASNRPPGDTEAFF	TGTGCCAGCAACAGACCCCCAGGGGACACTGAAGCTTTCTTT
NA	TRBV5-4	TRBJ2-2	NA	CASSLEGAARVTGELFF	TGTGCCAGCAGTTTGGAGGGGGCAGCGCGGGTCACCGGGGAGCTGTTTTTT
NA	TRBV12-3/TRBV12-4	TRBJ2-6	NA	CASTPPEGPLSGANVLTF	TGTGCCAGCACCCCCCCTGAGGGCCCCCTCTCTGGGGCCAACGTCCTGACTTTC
NA	TRBV10-3	TRBJ1-2	NA	CATYKGGNRPHYGYTF	TGTGCCACTTACAAAGGCGGGAACCGACCCCACTATGGCTACACCTTC
once	TRBV6-1	TRBJ1-2	TRBD1	CATTGQGRYYGYTF	TGTGCCACTACAGGACAGGGGCGATACTATGGCTACACCTTC
NA	TRBV3-1	TRBJ1-1	NA	CASSPDLAGHTEAFF	TGTGCCAGCAGCCCAGATTTAGCCGGACATACTGAAGCTTTCTTT
NA	TRBV28	TRBJ1-1	NA	CASVTGWNTEAFF	TGTGCCAGCGTGACAGGATGGAACACTGAAGCTTTCTTT
NA	TRBV20-1	TRBJ1-6	TRBD1	CSARVGTDNSPLHF	TGCAGTGCTAGAGTCGGGACAGACAATTCACCCCTCCACTTT
NA	TRBV5-6	TRBJ2-2	NA	CASSLGQIANTGELFF	TGTGCCAGCAGCTTGGGGCAAATAGCGAACACCGGGGAGCTGTTTTTT
NA	TRBV5-1	TRBJ2-7	NA	CASSPIMDRYYEQYF	TGCGCCAGCAGCCCGATTATGGACAGATACTACGAGCAGTACTTC